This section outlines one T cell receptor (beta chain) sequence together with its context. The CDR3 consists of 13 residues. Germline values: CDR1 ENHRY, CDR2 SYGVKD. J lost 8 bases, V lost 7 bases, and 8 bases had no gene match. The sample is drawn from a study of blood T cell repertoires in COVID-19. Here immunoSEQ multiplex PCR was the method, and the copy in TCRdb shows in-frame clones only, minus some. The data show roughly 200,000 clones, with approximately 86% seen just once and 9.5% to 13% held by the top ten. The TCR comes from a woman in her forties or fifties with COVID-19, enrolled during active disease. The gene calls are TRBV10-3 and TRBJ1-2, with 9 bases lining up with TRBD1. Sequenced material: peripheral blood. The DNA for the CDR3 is TGTGCCATCAATGACAGGGGGAACGACGGCTACACCTTC. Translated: CAINDRGNDGYTF.